This T cell receptor beta chain comes out of a study of T cell clusters in autoimmune cytopenias. Study-level results: Clustering suggested that physiological T cell clusters were missing in primary autoimmune cytopenia patients.

Remarks on this clonotype: Its antigen is unidentified.

TRB was amplified by touch-down multiplex PCR, primer pools A and B combined. TCRdb reprocessed the multiplex PCR reads; each CDR3 protein has one entry and no DNA is given. The sample table sets out about 5,500 distinct CDR3 sequences. TRB amplification used around 0.25 ug of peripheral blood genomic DNA. The sample was also reused in another study, on T cell repertoires in aging, cancer and after chemotherapy.

The receptor's source is a human donor in good health. Sequencing used peripheral blood.

CDR3 region: CASSFAGTQYF. V usage is TRBV28 and J usage is TRBJ2-3. The CDR3 spans 11 residues. Germline-derived CDR1 and CDR2 are MDHEN and SYDVKM.